This T cell receptor beta chain was captured in a study of blood T cell repertoires in COVID-19 (TCRdb year 2020). Turning to the overall study: Samples from collaborators originated in the United States, Italy and Spain and spanned both the acute and convalescent phases of COVID-19. The prospective study material was composed of cDNA or gDNA derived from T cells, B-cell-depleted T cells, or PBMCs. The repertoires were released in a freely available public database meant as a resource for research on the immune response to SARS-CoV-2. Subjects who had been exposed to COVID-19, were actively infected with it, or had recovered from it provided the deeply sampled blood TCRbeta repertoires that made up the dataset. Where available, HLA class I and class II types were taken from metadata supplied by the sample provider and were not determined by assay-based typing. The samples were drawn from two sources: the first 160 participants of the ongoing ImmuneRACE study, and about 1,300 subjects contributed by 6 global collaborators. Sample metadata almost always included a de-identified subject ID, COVID-19 status, age in years and sex. Results and caveats for the whole study, not just this receptor: How much clinical and demographic metadata was included differed by source and by participant, and the metadata was provided uncurated.

To note about this clone: Which antigen it targets is not known. Qualities for individual bases were not recorded, and no much larger clone is one base off.

The germline V gene sets CDR1 to MNHEY and CDR2 to SVGAGI. Trimmed from V: 6 bases; trimmed from J: 5 bases; junction bases lacking a gene match: 9. Spanning cysteine to phenylalanine, the CDR3 consists of 15 amino acids. CDR3 DNA is the only sequence kept; it has 45 bases, read in frame from the first base. TCRbeta CDR3 regions were amplified from genomic DNA using the immunoSEQ Assay, a bias-controlled multiplex PCR. Regarding the original processing steps: The number of nucleated cells in each sample was estimated from the amplification of reference gene primers within the assay. To quantify the absolute abundance of each unique TCRbeta CDR3 rearrangement, sequence reads were collapsed and filtered. For each sample, productive Simpson clonality was calculated as the square root of Simpson's diversity index over productive rearrangements. Held by TCRdb, this immuneACCESS table contains in-frame sequences only and omits some clones. Under half of the omission traces to an unresolved V gene where checked; the cause of the rest is unknown. The DNA was the basis for D and trimming; V, J and clone size are from that table. The sample table records hundreds of thousands of clones; roughly 89% of these occur just once. Roughly 9.4% of the sample is in the top ten clones.

Participants in the prospective study were aged about 18 to 95 years, lived in 20 to 25 United States geographic areas, and enrolled through a virtual design. In the prospective study, participants were assigned to cohorts based on the clinical history participants reported in a screening survey and a study questionnaire. For ImmuneRACE Cohort 3, a participant was defined as recovered based on two consecutive negative NP/OP PCR tests, clearance by a healthcare professional, or resolution of symptoms. Mobile phlebotomists in the prospective study collected whole blood, serum and a nasopharyngeal or oropharyngeal swab from every participant. Prospective study participants could optionally give additional blood draws and questionnaires over an approximately two-month period. Before DNA extraction, blood samples from the prospective study were shipped at room temperature or frozen.

The sequenced sample consisted of PBMCs or T cells enriched from blood (not recorded which). This receptor chain uses TRBV6-5 and TRBJ1-5; 8 middle bases align to TRBD1. The receptor comes from a woman in her 50s who had recovered from COVID-19. The CDR3 in this case is CASRRWTGSDQPQHF. Read as DNA, the sequence is TGTGCCAGCAGACGGTGGACAGGGAGTGATCAGCCCCAGCATTTT.